The entry below describes one T cell receptor beta chain. By sample share, this clonotype is medium-sized (0.01 to 0.1%). Its specific antigen is unknown. No much larger clonotype is one base removed from it; base qualities were not supplied. The adjacent samples were made up of nontumor breast tissue around the tumor. As encoded in the germline V gene, CDR1 is SGHDN while CDR2 is FVKESK. V is trimmed back by 2 bases and J by 3 bases, and the junction contains 7 bases that no gene match accounts for. Spanning cysteine to phenylalanine, the CDR3 consists of 16 amino acids. CDR3 DNA is the only sequence kept; it has 48 bases, read in frame from the first base. This sample was taken from a study of breast tumors, draining lymph nodes, adjacent tissues (dated by TCRdb to about 2016). For context, the study as a whole: The study compared TCR beta repertoires across tumor, adjacent nontumor tissue and axillary lymph nodes from breast cancer patients. In human breast cancer, the study set out to evaluate how tumor, surrounding tissue and draining lymph node repertoires relate to one another and whether T cells may move between these sites. General study outcomes and caveats: T-cell repertoire diversity in tumors was found to be lower than in lymph nodes but higher than in nontumor tissue, and preferential V and J gene usage was observed. The study presented the conclusion that tumor T cells originate in lymph nodes as consistent with a hypothesis, not as something directly demonstrated. Tumor and nontumor tissue repertoires were found to be significantly more similar in luminal-like than in basal-like breast cancer. A scenario in which most tumor T cells derive from the lymph node and then expand within tumor tissue was judged to be consistent with the data.

Data came from an Illumina HiSeq 2000. TCR beta chain libraries were generated through multiplex PCR amplification. High-throughput sequencing was used to analyze the amplified TCR beta chain products. Starting from the raw public reads, TCRdb applied fastp trimming at Q25, assembled clones with MiXCR and retained in-frame beta chains. Rows with one shared CDR3 protein collapse into an entry with the most common genes and DNA. Here the sample has approximately 8,000 distinct CDR3 sequences; about four fifths occur a single time. The ten largest clones take up about 40% of the sample. The sequenced sample consisted of tumor-adjacent breast tissue. This chain is built from TRBV14 and TRBJ2-1; TRBD1 matches 7 bases in the middle. The receptor's source is a female donor with breast cancer. Some clones in this sample may be carry-over from other donors' samples. This receptor has the CDR3 CASSQPGQSSYNEQFF. The nucleotide sequence is TGTGCCAGCAGCCAACCGGGACAGTCCAGCTACAATGAGCAGTTCTTC.